This T cell receptor (beta chain) was observed in a study of T-cell reconstitution after alpha-beta-depleted transplantation in children. Study conclusions and caveats: A year post-transplant, T-cell counts and diversity derived mostly from newly produced T cells. From surviving recipient T cells and thymic progenitors came the high day-60 TCRbeta diversity observed in some patients. Expanded clones from the graft, numbering several hundred, reportedly supplied alpha-beta T cells about two months after transplant.

CDR3 length: 16 residues. V was clipped by 1 base and J by 1 base; unmatched bases: 7. Germline V lookup: CDR1 SNHLY, CDR2 FYNNEI. Regarding this clonotype: What it binds is unknown.

The library targeted TCRbeta and was prepared with unique molecular identifiers. TCRdb called the PCR reads again in MiXCR, with one record for every CDR3 protein. This repertoire shows around 600,000 distinct CDR3 sequences, about 23% found once; its top ten account for roughly an eighth. The sequencing here drew on PBMCs, mostly from graft donor cells, taken 360 days after TCRalphabeta/CD19-depleted stem cell transplant. This clonotype was obtained from a boy in the first two years of life who had a stem cell transplant for acute myeloid leukemia, so the T cells may come from the graft donor. V usage is TRBV2 and J usage is TRBJ2-7; 7 bases fit TRBD2. The CDR3 DNA follows: TGTGCCAGCAGTGAAGGTAGCGGGCCTAAATCCTACGAGCAGTACGTC. This gives the protein CASSEGSGPKSYEQYV.